Listed below are T cell receptor beta chains from one sample, sequenced in a study of blood T cells in healthy people across ages. TCRdb independently ran MiXCR on the 5' RACE reads; one entry per CDR3 protein. The data show approximately 2,000,000 distinct CDR3 sequences, with about 39% seen just once and about 23% held by the top ten. The source material was blood. These receptors were collected from a human donor in good health. Both conserved end residues are trimmed from each CDR3. The order of the fields is V gene, D gene, clone size, CDR3 protein. The D gene is left open where the match is weak. The size of a clone is reported for some rows only, either as once, few or many, or as a class for expanded clones.

TRBV12-3/TRBV12-4,TRBD1,NA,ASRGDSWTQY
TRBV7-2,NA,once,ASSFRDRHQPRH
TRBV7-2,NA,once,ASSPYREVYGYT
TRBV29-1,NA,NA,SIGSGSDTQY
TRBV15,TRBD1,NA,ATSVRQGSYGYT
TRBV6-2/TRBV6-3,TRBD2,NA,ASRTSGGALGEQF
TRBV10-3,NA,few,AISESFDSSYEQY
TRBV5-5,TRBD1,NA,ASSPGTGTKNIQY
TRBV4-1,NA,few,ASSRVADRGEQY
TRBV6-2/TRBV6-3,NA,NA,VSRERNTEAF
TRBV28,TRBD2,once,ASSRTSGGAY
TRBV7-3,NA,NA,ASGMGSGASVLT
TRBV29-1,NA,NA,SVWRSMNTEAF
TRBV4-3,NA,many,ASSQAGQGYGYT
TRBV3-1,NA,NA,ASSHSLGMGSYNEQF
TRBV28,NA,few,ASSSSSRGNQPQH
TRBV12-5,TRBD2,NA,ASALAGGYNEQF
TRBV20-1,NA,many,SAIRGANLRDIQY
TRBV20-1,NA,NA,SARGKDEQF
TRBV18,TRBD1,few,ASSPTIGQGNSPLH
TRBV7-9,TRBD2,few,ASSFQAGGGFHNEQF
TRBV12-3/TRBV12-4,NA,NA,ASSLEVGGLNQPQH
TRBV5-1,NA,NA,ASSLVVSGSDEQY
TRBV6-1,NA,NA,ASSEAGATTYEQY
TRBV29-1,TRBD1,NA,SVEWDRGPPNTEAF